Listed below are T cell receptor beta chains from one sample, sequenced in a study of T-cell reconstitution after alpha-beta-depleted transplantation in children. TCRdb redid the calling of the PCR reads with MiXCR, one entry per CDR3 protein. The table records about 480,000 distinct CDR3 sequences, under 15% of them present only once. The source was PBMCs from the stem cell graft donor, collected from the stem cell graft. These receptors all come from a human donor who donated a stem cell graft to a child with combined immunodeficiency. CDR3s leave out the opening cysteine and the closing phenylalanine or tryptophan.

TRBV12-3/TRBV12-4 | ASSSPLQGDNEQF
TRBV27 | ASSLSSPGYEQY
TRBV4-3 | ASSQGLGANSPLH
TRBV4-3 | ASSQDVQFTDTQY
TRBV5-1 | ASSWDRKTDTQY
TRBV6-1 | ASSAGTGDGSTEAF
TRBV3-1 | ASSQLGGAEAIY
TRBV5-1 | ASSLPSSGGAFNEQF
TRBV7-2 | ASSLSGGLLNTGELF
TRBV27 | ASSLPGRPNYEQY
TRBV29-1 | SVSTGSSEYSGANVLT
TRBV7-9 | ASSFGVAGEKLF
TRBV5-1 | ASTPGTGIQY
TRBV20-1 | SARVPAYNEQF
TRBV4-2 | ASSQDAGVSYEQY
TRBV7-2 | ASSLGLAKFIHNEQF
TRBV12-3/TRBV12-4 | ASSLTTVVSTDTQY
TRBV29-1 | SVERQGGEKLF
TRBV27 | ASRRQGRREQY
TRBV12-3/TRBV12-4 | ASSFSSSGRNNEQF
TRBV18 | ASSPPTVGNEKLF
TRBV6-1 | ASSESWGQETQY
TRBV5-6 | ASSTRQGSDLWEQY
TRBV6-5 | ASSWTGGDYGYT
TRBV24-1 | ATSGVVGLAGYNEQF
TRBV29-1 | SVEGARYNEQF
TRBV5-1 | ASSTGLAALRNQETQY
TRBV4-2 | ASSPDAAGGRQETQY
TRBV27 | ASRKGLDGETQY
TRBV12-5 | ASGLGRTDGTYNEQF
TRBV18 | ASSPLIGTETASGNTIY
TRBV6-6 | ASSPGWWEQY
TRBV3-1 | ASSQAAGGETQY
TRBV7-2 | ASSFQTGDGYT
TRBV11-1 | ASSLAPNPKYNEQF
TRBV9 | ASSPPSHNRVTGTEAF
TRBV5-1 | ASSIRDRSYEQY
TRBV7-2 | ASSLGGDRRAF
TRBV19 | ASWRTYEQY
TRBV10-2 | ASSEGEGRLKETQY
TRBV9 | ASSIAGTGVNEQY
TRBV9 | ASSVGNPTPGELF
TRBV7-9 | ASSLGEGASYNEQF
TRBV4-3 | ASSQRQGGREQY
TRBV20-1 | SARAPGMGTDTQY
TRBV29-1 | SVEALILAGNEQF
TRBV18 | ASSRISTDTQY
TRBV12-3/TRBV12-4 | ASSFVTGELF